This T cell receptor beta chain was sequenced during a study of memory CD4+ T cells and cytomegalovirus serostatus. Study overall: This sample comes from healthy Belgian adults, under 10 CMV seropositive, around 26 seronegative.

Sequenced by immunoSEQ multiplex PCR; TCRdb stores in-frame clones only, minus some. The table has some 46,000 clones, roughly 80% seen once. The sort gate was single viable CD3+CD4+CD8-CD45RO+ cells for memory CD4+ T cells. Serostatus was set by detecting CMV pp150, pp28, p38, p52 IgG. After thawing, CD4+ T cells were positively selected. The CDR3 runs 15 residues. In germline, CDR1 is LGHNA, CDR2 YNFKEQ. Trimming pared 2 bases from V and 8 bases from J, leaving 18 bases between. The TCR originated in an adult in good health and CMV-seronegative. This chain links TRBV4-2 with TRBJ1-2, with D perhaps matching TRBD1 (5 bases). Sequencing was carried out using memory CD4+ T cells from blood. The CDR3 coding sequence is TGTGCCAGCAGCCAACTGGAGCGGGGCTGGGGCGGCTACACCTTC. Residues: CASSQLERGWGGYTF.